The 22 T cell receptor beta chains in this list originate from one sample, sequenced in a study of a mutant IDH1 vaccine in newly diagnosed glioma. Stated time point: week 23, last vaccination. All doses held 300 ug of mutant IDH1 20-mer peptide, with topical imiquimod. Their specific antigens are unknown. Sequencing was performed with immunoSEQ multiplex PCR; in TCRdb, only in-frame clones are kept and a portion is missing. This table has some 42,000 clones, around four fifths appearing once. Material: PBMCs, obtained from a glioma patient whose treatment included an IDH1 peptide vaccine. These receptors originate from a man aged 50 to 60 with glioma.

Only a few counts were recorded for this clone. The chain carries TRBV5-1 and TRBJ2-1, with 7 bases identical to TRBD1. This CDR3 has 14 amino acids. J lost 0 bases, V lost 5 bases, and 2 bases had no gene match. Germline loops: CDR1 SGHRS, CDR2 YFSETQ. In DNA form, the CDR3 reads TGCGCCAGCAGACAGGGGAGCTCCTACAATGAGCAGTTCTTC. Protein product: CASRQGSSYNEQFF.

This chain joins TRBV15 and TRBJ1-2; TRBD1 matches at 7 bases. The CDR3 loop spans 15 amino acids. Trimming removed 0 bases from V and 4 bases from J; junction bases left unmatched: 5. The germline V gene has CDR1 LNHNV and CDR2 YYDKDF (reference sequence). In DNA, the CDR3 is TGTGCCACCAGCAGAGATCGGACAGGACCCTATGGCTACACCTTC. It translates to CATSRDRTGPYGYTF. The entire variable domain, with the rest obtained from reference TRBV15 and TRBJ1-2, is as follows: DAMVIQNPRYQVTQFGKPVTLSCSQTLNHNVMYWYQQKSSQAPKLLFHYYDKDFNNEADTPDNFQSRRPNTSFCFLDIRSPGLGDTAMYLCATSRDRTGPYGYTFGSGTRLTVV.

CDR3 in amino acids: CASTRAGAQETQYF. The CDR3 region has the DNA TGCGCCAGCACGCGGGCGGGGGCACAAGAGACCCAGTACTTC. The chain is built from TRBV5-1 and TRBJ2-5; TRBD2 might be the D (7 bases). The V gene's germline CDR1 is SGHRS and CDR2 YFSETQ. Trimming removed 6 bases from V and 2 bases from J, with 14 bases in between. This CDR3 region has 14 residues.

This chain's CDR3 is CASSYSRQSNSPLHF. The CDR3 DNA is TGTGCCAGCAGTTACTCGAGGCAATCAAATTCACCCCTCCACTTT. The chain recombines TRBV6-6 with TRBJ1-6; D not certain. Germline loops: CDR1 MNHNY, CDR2 SVGAGI (reference sequence). V was pared by 0 bases and J by 7 bases, with 10 bases between. This CDR3 has 15 amino acids.

V is TRBV30 and J is TRBJ2-3; D call uncertain. V lost 0 bases, J lost 3 bases, and 13 bases lay in between. The germline CDR1 and CDR2 sequences are GTSNPN and SVGIG (reference sequence). The CDR3 covers 15 residues. The CDR3 is CAWSVGQALTDTQYF. The CDR3 DNA reads TGTGCCTGGAGTGTAGGGCAGGCTCTGACAGATACGCAGTATTTT. Full variable domain (remainder filled in from reference TRBV30 and TRBJ2-3): SQTIHQWPATLVQPVGSPLSLECTVEGTSNPNLYWYRQAAGRGLQLLFYSVGIGQISSEVPQNLSASRPQDRQFILSSKKLLLSDSGFYLCAWSVGQALTDTQYFGPGTRLTVL.

The chain uses TRBV14 and TRBJ2-3, with 11 bases identical to TRBD2. This CDR3 contains 14 residues. V gave up 5 bases and J gave up 5 bases; unmatched junction bases: 3. CDR1 is SGHDN, CDR2 FVKESK, per germline. Here the CDR3 reads CASSSGTSGDTQYF. CDR3 DNA sequence: TGTGCCAGCAGCTCGGGGACTAGCGGAGATACGCAGTATTTT.

The chain employs TRBV7-8 and TRBJ1-5; no definite D call. The CDR3 extends over 15 amino acids. V gave up 0 bases and J gave up 0 bases, with 6 bases separating them. CDR1 SGHVS and CDR2 FQNEAQ come from the germline V gene. The chain's CDR3 is CASSLAPYSNQPQHF. CDR3 nucleotides: TGTGCCAGCAGCTTAGCACCTTATAGCAATCAGCCCCAGCATTTT.

Of note for this clone: At one of its ends the junction is not consistent with the germline gene, which may arise from a read error. The chain combines TRBV25-1 with TRBJ2-1; D not certain. CDR3 length: 11 amino acids. Germline V CDR1 and CDR2: MGHDK, SYGVNS. CDR3 in amino acids: CASSGTSTAVF. In DNA form, the CDR3 reads TGTGCCAGCAGTGGGACCTCAACGGCGGTCTTC.

Of note for this clone: The junction departs from germline at one end; a sequencing error may be responsible. The gene calls are TRBV27 and TRBJ1-1; a possible D gene is TRBD1 (5 bases). The CDR3 is 16 amino acids. Germline CDR1 MNHEY, CDR2 SMNVEV (reference sequence). The CDR3 loop is CASSLSRGGYYTEAFF. The DNA of the CDR3 is TGTGCCAGCAGTCTATCCCGCGGGGGGTATTACACTGAAGCTTTCTTT.

The V call is TRBV6-1, the J call TRBJ1-5; D perhaps matches TRBD1 (5 bases). This CDR3 region has 16 residues. Trimming shortened V by 4 bases and J by 1 base, and 14 bases separated the two germline ends. Germline CDR1 reads MNHNS; CDR2 reads SASEGT. Written as DNA, the CDR3 is TGTGCCAGCAGTGGCCCCGGGGGAGGGAGCAATCAGCCCCAGCATTTT. This encodes CASSGPGGGSNQPQHF.

The chain combines TRBV11-2 with TRBJ1-1; 8 positions agree with TRBD1. Germline lookup yields CDR1 SGHAT and CDR2 FQNNGV. This CDR3 comprises 15 residues. The junction had 7 bases not matched to a gene; V was cut back by 7 bases and J by 0 bases. Here the CDR3 reads CASTPDRALNTEAFF. As DNA, the CDR3 is TGTGCCAGCACCCCGGACAGGGCATTGAACACTGAAGCTTTCTTT. Complete variable domain (other parts from reference TRBV11-2 and TRBJ1-1): EAGVAQSPRYKIIEKRQSVAFWCNPISGHATLYWYQQILGQGPKLLIQFQNNGVVDDSQLPKDRFSAERLKGVDSTLKIQPAKLEDSAVYLCASTPDRALNTEAFFGQGTRLTVV.

This chain connects TRBV19 to TRBJ2-1; 11 bases fit TRBD1. This CDR3 comprises 16 residues. Germline CDR1 is LNHDA and CDR2 is SQIVND (reference sequence). V gave up 3 bases and J gave up 9 bases; unmatched junction bases: 10. CDR3 in DNA: TGTGCCAGTAGTATGCCGGGACAGGGGGTCTTCGGTGAGCAGTTCTTC. This encodes CASSMPGQGVFGEQFF.

The rearrangement links TRBV6-5 to TRBJ1-1, with D unresolved. This CDR3 has 14 residues. V lost 2 bases to trimming and J lost 1 base, with 8 bases between them. CDR1 is MNHEY, CDR2 SVGAGI, per germline. CDR3 bases: TGTGCCAGCAGTTACCGGGTTACGAACACTGAAGCTTTCTTT. Translated: CASSYRVTNTEAFF.

This chain connects TRBV5-4 to TRBJ2-7; TRBD1 aligns across 10 bases. V dropped 3 bases and J dropped 4; count of bases not matched to a gene: 4. Looked up from germline, CDR1 is SGHNT and CDR2 is YYREEE (reference sequence). The CDR3 runs to 14 residues. The CDR3 loop is CASSWTGGSYEQYF. For the CDR3, the DNA is TGTGCCAGCAGCTGGACAGGGGGATCTTACGAGCAGTACTTC. Based on the CDR3 plus reference TRBV5-4 and TRBJ2-7, the full variable domain is ETGVTQSPTHLIKTRGQQVTLRCSSQSGHNTVSWYQQALGQGPQFIFQYYREEENGRGNFPPRFSGLQFPNYSSELNVNALELDDSALYLCASSWTGGSYEQYFGPGTRLTVT.

There are a few counts of this clone. One end of the junction fails to match germline, which may point to a read error. This specimen includes other DNA sequences encoding the same CDR3. The genes are TRBV15 and TRBJ1-1, with unresolved D. Germline V gene sequence: CDR1 LNHNV, CDR2 YYDKDF (reference sequence). The CDR3 spans 12 residues. DNA of the CDR3: TGTGCCACCAGCCGAGAGGGAGGCGAGGCTTTCTTT. Protein sequence: CATSREGGEAFF.

The chain employs TRBV7-9 and TRBJ2-3; D ambiguous. V was cut by 3 bases and J by 3 bases, with 7 bases left in between. The length of the CDR3 is 13 residues. From germline, CDR1 is SEHNR and CDR2 FQNEAQ (reference sequence). The DNA of the CDR3 is TGTGCCAGCAGCTTCCCCGGGACAGATACGCAGTATTTT. Residues: CASSFPGTDTQYF.

The chain links TRBV5-1 to TRBJ2-7; tentatively, D is TRBD2 (5 bases). This CDR3 is 13 amino acids long. CDR1 and CDR2 from the germline V gene are SGHRS and YFSETQ. V shed 0 bases and J shed 5 bases, with 9 bases lying between them. The CDR3: CASSLARVDEQYF. CDR3 DNA sequence: TGCGCCAGCAGCTTGGCGCGGGTGGACGAGCAGTACTTC.

CDR3 in amino acids: CASSHQGSGNTIYF. The CDR3 DNA reads as TGTGCCAGCAGCCATCAGGGGTCTGGAAACACCATATATTTT. The chain combines TRBV5-6 with TRBJ1-3, with D maybe TRBD1 (6 bases). Trimming left V 4 bases short and J 1 base short, with 9 bases between. The CDR3 has 14 amino acids. Germline V gene lookup returns CDR1 SGHDT and CDR2 YYEEEE.

The chain couples TRBV9 to TRBJ2-1; TRBD1 agrees at 8 bases. The CDR3 extends over 12 amino acids. In germline, CDR1 is SGDLS, CDR2 YYNGEE. V shed 3 bases, J shed 10 bases, and the junction held 3 bases outside the gene matches. CDR3 region: CASSARGREQFF. The DNA of the CDR3 is TGTGCCAGCAGCGCCAGGGGGCGAGAGCAGTTCTTC.

The V call is TRBV4-1, the J call TRBJ1-2; 8 nucleotides line up with TRBD1. V lost 1 base to trimming and J lost 7 bases; unmatched junction nucleotides: 2. This CDR3 spans 13 amino acids. Germline V gene data show CDR1 as MGHRA and CDR2 as YSYEKL. The CDR3 region is CASSQGTGFGYTF. DNA for the CDR3: TGCGCCAGCAGCCAAGGGACAGGGTTTGGCTACACCTTC.

J is TRBJ2-3 and V is TRBV1; TRBD2, the table's D call, lacks a check against the DNA. TRBV1 is a recognized pseudogene. CDR3 length: 17 residues. Here the CDR3 reads CTTVRYDGGHETDTQYF. The DNA of the CDR3 is TGCACCACCGTGAGGTACGACGGGGGGCACGAAACAGATACGCAGTATTTT.

The chain couples TRBV7-9 to TRBJ1-2; maybe TRBD1 (6 bases). CDR1 and CDR2 (germline): SEHNR, FQNEAQ (reference sequence). V gave up 0 bases and J gave up 7 bases, with 12 bases separating them. The CDR3 length is 14 residues. The CDR3 loop reads CASSLAEAGAGYTF. The CDR3, as DNA: TGTGCCAGCAGCTTAGCGGAGGCAGGGGCTGGCTACACCTTC.